In this sample, the clone carrying this TCR beta chain turned up a few times. Germline assignment: CDR1 GTSNPN and CDR2 SVGIG (reference sequence). The V gene end was trimmed by 8 bases and the J gene end by 2 bases; junction bases not matched to a gene: 10. The CDR3 totals 16 residues. The sample belongs to a study of blood T cells in healthy people across ages. The use of a sample-barcoded 5' primer and a J-beta primer mix characterized a second PCR of 7 to 11 cycles. TCRdb called the 5' RACE reads again in MiXCR, with one record for every CDR3 protein. The sample consists of about 840,000 distinct CDR3 sequences, approximately 32% of them appearing once. These sequences were also reported in another study, on T cells of mothers and their children.

The rearrangement links TRBV30 to TRBJ2-5; 14 bases match TRBD2. This clonotype originated in a woman between 40 and 50 years old in good health. Source material: blood. The CDR3 protein is CAEGLAGARRQETQYF. CDR3 DNA sequence: TGTGCCGAGGGACTAGCGGGGGCCAGGAGACAAGAGACCCAGTACTTC.